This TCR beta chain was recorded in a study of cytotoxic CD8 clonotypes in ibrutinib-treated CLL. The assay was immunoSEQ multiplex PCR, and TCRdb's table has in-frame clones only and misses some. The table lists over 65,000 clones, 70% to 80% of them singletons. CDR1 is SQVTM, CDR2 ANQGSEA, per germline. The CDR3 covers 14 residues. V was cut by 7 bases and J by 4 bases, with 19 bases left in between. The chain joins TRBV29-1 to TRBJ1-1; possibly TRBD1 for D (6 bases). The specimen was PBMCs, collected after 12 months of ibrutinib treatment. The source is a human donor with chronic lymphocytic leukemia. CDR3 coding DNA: TGCAGCGCCTGGGGGCCGGGAGCGGGCACTGAAGCTTTCTTT. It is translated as CSAWGPGAGTEAFF.